These T cell receptor beta chains were read from a single sample in a study of early T cells in non-severe SARS-CoV-2 infection. TCRdb passed the 5' RACE reads through MiXCR, listing each CDR3 protein once. The repertoire has roughly 64,000 distinct CDR3 sequences, over 10% of them found once; the top ten carry about 4%. Sequencing was done on a sample of whole blood. These receptors were collected from an adult who was a healthcare worker with PCR-confirmed SARS-CoV-2 infection or an uninfected control (not recorded which). The CDR3 runs from the conserved cysteine through the conserved F or W. D genes are given only for firm matches. The size entry is marked missing in some rows and otherwise reads once, few, many or a size class.

v_call	j_call	clone_size	d_call	cdr3_aa	cdr3_nt
TRBV18	TRBJ1-2	many	-	CASSPGGLGYTF	TGTGCCAGCTCACCGGGGGGGCTCGGCTACACCTTC
TRBV28	TRBJ1-6	-	TRBD1	CASSYFLPGQQTNSPLHF	TGTGCCAGCAGTTACTTCCTTCCGGGACAGCAGACTAATTCACCCCTCCACTTT
TRBV11-2	TRBJ2-1	many	-	CASSLRNEQFF	TGTGCCAGCAGCCTTAGGAATGAGCAGTTCTTC
TRBV7-8	TRBJ1-6	few	-	CASSLGGNSPLHF	TGTGCCAGCAGCTTAGGTGGGAATTCACCCCTCCACTTT
TRBV10-3	TRBJ2-7	few	TRBD1	CAISVGQGASEQYF	TGTGCCATCAGTGTAGGACAGGGGGCAAGCGAGCAGTACTTC
TRBV23-1	TRBJ2-7	few	-	CASSQSGTPDEYEQYF	TGCGCCAGCAGTCAATCAGGGACTCCGGATGAGTACGAGCAGTACTTC
TRBV4-2	TRBJ1-4	many	-	CASSQSEVSAEKLFF	TGTGCCAGCAGCCAATCGGAAGTCTCGGCTGAAAAACTGTTTTTT
TRBV4-2	TRBJ2-3	many	TRBD2	CASSQEPGLAGGDTQYF	TGTGCCAGCAGCCAAGAGCCGGGACTAGCGGGAGGAGATACGCAGTATTTT
TRBV20-1	TRBJ1-4	-	-	CSARDLQNNEKLFF	TGCAGTGCTAGAGATCTGCAGAATAATGAAAAACTGTTTTTT
TRBV20-1	TRBJ2-1	few	TRBD2	CSGVDSGGSDEQFF	TGCAGTGGGGTCGATAGCGGGGGATCGGATGAGCAGTTCTTC
TRBV20-1	TRBJ2-5	-	-	CSARSTEQETQYF	TGCAGTGCTAGATCGACGGAACAAGAGACCCAGTACTTC
TRBV10-2	TRBJ1-2	few	-	CASTPLGGLEGYTF	TGCGCCAGCACACCTCTTGGAGGGTTGGAAGGCTACACCTTC
TRBV28	TRBJ1-2	many	-	CATNSGPYGYTF	TGTGCCACCAACTCAGGGCCGTATGGCTACACCTTC
TRBV27	TRBJ1-1	-	-	CASSGRGAGAFF	TGTGCCAGCTCCGGACGGGGCGCTGGGGCTTTCTTT
TRBV7-8	TRBJ2-7	few	-	CASSLVTVTYEQYF	TGTGCCAGCAGCTTAGTAACGGTCACCTACGAGCAGTACTTC
TRBV29-1	TRBJ2-7	many	TRBD2	CSGTGGSYEQYF	TGCAGCGGAACGGGAGGCTCCTACGAGCAGTACTTC
TRBV5-5	TRBJ1-6	few	-	CASSLGDSSYNSPLHF	TGTGCCAGCAGCTTGGGCGACAGCTCCTATAATTCACCCCTCCACTTT
TRBV29-1	TRBJ1-3	few	-	CSGTSTGNTIYF	TGCAGCGGAACCTCCACTGGAAACACCATATATTTT
TRBV9	TRBJ1-1	many	TRBD1	CASSVEGTGGPWAEAFF	TGTGCCAGCAGCGTAGAGGGGACAGGGGGCCCTTGGGCTGAAGCTTTCTTT
TRBV6-8	TRBJ1-6	many	-	CAEINSSYNSPLHF	TGTGCAGAAATAAATAGCTCCTATAATTCACCCCTCCACTTT
TRBV7-9	TRBJ1-5	few	-	CASSLAPSGTSNQPQHF	TGTGCCAGCAGCTTAGCGCCCTCTGGGACTAGCAATCAGCCCCAGCATTTT
TRBV5-5	TRBJ2-3	-	TRBD1	CASSPITGGEDTQYF	TGTGCCAGCAGTCCAATAACAGGGGGCGAAGATACGCAGTATTTT
TRBV20-1	TRBJ2-7	-	TRBD2	CSASLGQGGYEQYF	TGCAGTGCTAGTTTGGGCCAGGGAGGGTACGAGCAGTACTTC
TRBV18	TRBJ1-6	many	-	CASSGDKDSPLHF	TGTGCCAGCTCTGGGGACAAGGATTCACCCCTCCACTTT
TRBV5-8	TRBJ2-2	few	TRBD2	CASSVGLAGKRTGELFF	TGTGCCAGCAGCGTGGGACTAGCGGGAAAACGGACCGGGGAGCTGTTTTTT
TRBV5-1	TRBJ2-1	-	TRBD1	CASSDKTGTGGLDEQFF	TGCGCCAGCAGCGACAAAACCGGGACAGGGGGCTTGGATGAGCAGTTCTTC
TRBV5-4	TRBJ2-7	many	-	CASSLFFSYEQYF	TGTGCCAGCAGCTTATTCTTCTCCTACGAGCAGTACTTC
TRBV27	TRBJ2-7	-	TRBD1	CASSPQGAYTYEQYF	TGTGCCAGCAGTCCCCAGGGGGCTTATACCTACGAGCAGTACTTC